This is a list of T cell receptor beta chains from one sample in a study of blood T cells in healthy people across ages. TCRdb reanalysed the 5' RACE reads using MiXCR and keeps one entry per CDR3 protein. The sample lists approximately 800,000 distinct CDR3 sequences; around three fifths were seen once. Sequencing used blood. Receptor source: a man aged 40-50 years in good health. Each CDR3 is given with its conserved first and last residue. D genes are given only for firm matches. Clone size is given for some rows only: seen once, a few or many times, or a class if the clone is expanded.

V: TRBV7-2; D: TRBD2; length: 16; size: -; J: TRBJ2-3; DNA: TGTGCCAGCAGCTCGCCTAGCGGGAGGGCTCCAGATACGCAGTATTTT; CDR3: CASSSPSGRAPDTQYF
V: TRBV12-3/TRBV12-4; D: TRBD1; length: 15; size: -; J: TRBJ2-3; DNA: TGTGCCAGCAGTTTAGGGACAGGGACCACAGATACGCAGTATTTT; CDR3: CASSLGTGTTDTQYF
V: TRBV6-6; D: -; length: 12; size: -; J: TRBJ2-1; DNA: TGTGCCGGGGGTGAGTTTCGAGGAGAGCAGTTCTTC; CDR3: CAGGEFRGEQFF
V: TRBV5-1; D: TRBD1; length: 16; size: -; J: TRBJ2-1; DNA: TGCGCCAGCAGCTTGCTGGGGGACAGGGGATACAATGAGCAGTTCTTC; CDR3: CASSLLGDRGYNEQFF
V: TRBV4-3; D: TRBD2; length: 17; size: -; J: TRBJ2-1; DNA: TGCGCCAGCAGCCAAGATATTGGTAGCGGGAGTATGGGTGAGCAGTTCTTC; CDR3: CASSQDIGSGSMGEQFF
V: TRBV7-9; D: -; length: 14; size: few; J: TRBJ2-7; DNA: TGTGCCAGCAGCTTAGATTTCGGGACCTACGAGCAGTACTTC; CDR3: CASSLDFGTYEQYF
V: TRBV7-2; D: -; length: 15; size: few; J: TRBJ2-3; DNA: TGTGCCAGCAGCTTAGCGGGACGAATCACAGATACGCAGTATTTT; CDR3: CASSLAGRITDTQYF
V: TRBV2; D: -; length: 14; size: -; J: TRBJ1-2; DNA: TGTGCCAGCAGTCAGGAACGGGACACCTATGGCTACACCTTC; CDR3: CASSQERDTYGYTF
V: TRBV25-1; D: -; length: 13; size: -; J: TRBJ2-6; DNA: TGTGCCAGCAGTGACTACGGTACCAACGTCCTGACTTTC; CDR3: CASSDYGTNVLTF
V: TRBV6-5; D: -; length: 16; size: -; J: TRBJ2-3; DNA: TGTGCCAGCAGGGAGACAGGAGCTTCTTACGCAGATACGCAGTATTTT; CDR3: CASRETGASYADTQYF
V: TRBV7-3; D: -; length: 14; size: -; J: TRBJ2-1; DNA: TGTGCCAGCAGCCCACAAACAGGGTCCAATGAGCAGTTCTTC; CDR3: CASSPQTGSNEQFF
V: TRBV6-1; D: -; length: 14; size: -; J: TRBJ1-4; DNA: TGTGCCAGCGGGGGCGAGGCCATTAATGAAAAACTGTTTTTT; CDR3: CASGGEAINEKLFF
V: TRBV4-1; D: -; length: 15; size: few; J: TRBJ2-5; DNA: TGCGCCAGCAGCCAACGTCTTCCCGGGAAAGAGACCCAGTACTTC; CDR3: CASSQRLPGKETQYF
V: TRBV14; D: TRBD1; length: 17; size: few; J: TRBJ1-2; DNA: TGTGCCAGCAGCCACCAAACCGGACAGGAGCTTAACTATGGCTACACCTTC; CDR3: CASSHQTGQELNYGYTF
V: TRBV5-6; D: -; length: 14; size: -; J: TRBJ1-2; DNA: TGTGCCAGCAGCTTGGCCGGGGGGACTGCTCGTCACACCTTC; CDR3: CASSLAGGTARHTF
V: TRBV3-1; D: -; length: 15; size: few; J: TRBJ1-1; DNA: TGTGCCAGCAGCCAAGAACGACCGAGGAACACTGAAGCTTTCTTT; CDR3: CASSQERPRNTEAFF
V: TRBV2; D: -; length: 12; size: -; J: TRBJ2-1; DNA: TGTGCCAGCAGGCCAGGGCGGCATGAGCAGTTCTTC; CDR3: CASRPGRHEQFF
V: TRBV6-1; D: TRBD1; length: 15; size: -; J: TRBJ1-1; DNA: TGTGCCAGCAGCCCCCTGGGGACAGGGAACACTGAAGCTTTCTTT; CDR3: CASSPLGTGNTEAFF
V: TRBV28; D: -; length: 14; size: -; J: TRBJ2-7; DNA: TGTGCCAGCAGCGAAAGCGGGTCCTCCTACGAGCAGTACTTC; CDR3: CASSESGSSYEQYF
V: TRBV12-3/TRBV12-4; D: -; length: 16; size: -; J: TRBJ2-3; DNA: TGTGCCAGCAGCCCGACTCCTTTTACTAGCACAGATACGCAGTATTTT; CDR3: CASSPTPFTSTDTQYF
V: TRBV4-3; D: TRBD1; length: 16; size: -; J: TRBJ2-1; DNA: TGCGCCAGCAGCCAAGCGACCGGGACAGGGTCGGGGCGGCAGTTCTTC; CDR3: CASSQATGTGSGRQFF
V: TRBV27; D: -; length: 15; size: -; J: TRBJ2-5; DNA: TGTGCCAGCAGTTTAAGGGGACCCCTCCAAGAGACCCAGTACTTC; CDR3: CASSLRGPLQETQYF
V: TRBV20-1; D: -; length: 12; size: few; J: TRBJ2-5; DNA: TGCAGTGCCCTGACAGGACAAGAGACCCAGTACTTC; CDR3: CSALTGQETQYF
V: TRBV5-1; D: -; length: 15; size: -; J: TRBJ2-5; DNA: TGCGCCAGCAGCTGGTTCGCTACAGGCCAAGAGACCCAGTACTTC; CDR3: CASSWFATGQETQYF
V: TRBV24-1; D: TRBD1; length: 15; size: -; J: TRBJ2-3; DNA: TGTGCCACCAGTGATTCAAAGACAGGGTCAGATACGCAGTATTTT; CDR3: CATSDSKTGSDTQYF
V: TRBV19; D: -; length: 16; size: -; J: TRBJ2-6; DNA: TGTGCCAGTAGTATAGTATGGATCTCTGGGGCCAACGTCCTGACTTTC; CDR3: CASSIVWISGANVLTF
V: TRBV20-1; D: TRBD2; length: 17; size: -; J: TRBJ2-3; DNA: TGCAGTGCTAGAGATCCCCTTACTAGCGGGATAAAAAATACGCAGTATTTT; CDR3: CSARDPLTSGIKNTQYF
V: TRBV3-1; D: TRBD1; length: 16; size: few; J: TRBJ2-7; DNA: TGTGCCAGCAGCCAAGATGGGACAGGGTGGAGTTACGAGCAGTACTTC; CDR3: CASSQDGTGWSYEQYF
V: TRBV27; D: -; length: 15; size: few; J: TRBJ1-2; DNA: TGTGCCAGCAGTTCGCTATCAGGGGCAGGCTATGGCTACACCTTC; CDR3: CASSSLSGAGYGYTF
V: TRBV15; D: -; length: 18; size: -; J: TRBJ1-6; DNA: TGTGCCACCAGGAATAAAGACAGTGCCGGGTCCTATAATTCACCCCTCCACTTT; CDR3: CATRNKDSAGSYNSPLHF
V: TRBV20-1; D: TRBD2; length: 15; size: -; J: TRBJ2-5; DNA: TGCAGTGCTAGTATTTCTAGCGGGGTCTACAATGAGCAGTACTTC; CDR3: CSASISSGVYNEQYF
V: TRBV28; D: -; length: 11; size: many; J: TRBJ1-2; DNA: TGTGCCAGCAGGCAGGGGTATGGCTACACCTTC; CDR3: CASRQGYGYTF